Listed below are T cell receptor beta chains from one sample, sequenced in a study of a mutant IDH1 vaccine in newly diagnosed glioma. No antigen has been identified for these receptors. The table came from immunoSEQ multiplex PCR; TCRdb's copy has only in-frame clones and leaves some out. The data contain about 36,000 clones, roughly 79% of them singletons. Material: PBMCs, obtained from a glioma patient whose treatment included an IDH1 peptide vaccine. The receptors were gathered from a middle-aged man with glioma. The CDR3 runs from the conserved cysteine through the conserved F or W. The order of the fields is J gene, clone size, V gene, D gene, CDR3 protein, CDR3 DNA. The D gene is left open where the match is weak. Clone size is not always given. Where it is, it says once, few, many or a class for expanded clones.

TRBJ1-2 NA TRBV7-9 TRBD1 CASSDRVDGYTF TGTGCCAGCAGTGACAGGGTCGATGGCTACACCTTC
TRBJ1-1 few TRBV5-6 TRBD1 CASSLGDRVGDTEAFF TGTGCCAGCAGCTTAGGAGACAGGGTGGGGGACACTGAAGCTTTCTTT
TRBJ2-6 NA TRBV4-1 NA CASSQDRGQGSSGANVLTF TGCGCCAGCAGCCAAGATCGGGGCCAGGGAAGCTCTGGGGCCAACGTCCTGACTTTC
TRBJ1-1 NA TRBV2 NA CASSEGGTEAFF TGTGCCAGCAGTGAAGGGGGCACTGAAGCTTTCTTT
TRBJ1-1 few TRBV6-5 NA CASSYLGNTEAFF TGTGCCAGCAGTTACTTAGGGAACACTGAAGCTTTCTTT
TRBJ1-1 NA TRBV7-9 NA CASSFWVSEAFF TGTGCCAGCAGCTTTTGGGTCAGTGAAGCTTTCTTT
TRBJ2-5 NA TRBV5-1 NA CASSLGSPQETQYF TGCGCCAGCAGCTTGGGTTCCCCCCAAGAGACCCAGTACTTC
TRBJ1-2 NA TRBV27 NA CASQGGYGYGYTF TGTGCCAGCCAAGGGGGTTACGGTTATGGCTACACCTTC
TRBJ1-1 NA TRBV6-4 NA CASRPGPPMNTEAFF TGTGCCAGCAGACCCGGCCCCCCAATGAACACTGAAGCTTTCTTT
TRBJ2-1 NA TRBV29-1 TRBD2 CSVEKPGGRLDEQFF TGCAGCGTTGAAAAGCCGGGGGGGCGGTTGGATGAGCAGTTCTTC
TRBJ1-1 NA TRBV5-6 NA CASSLEGVFMNTEAFF TGTGCCAGCAGCTTGGAAGGGGTTTTTATGAACACTGAAGCTTTCTTT
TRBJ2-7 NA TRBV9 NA CASSPGVVSEQYF TGTGCCAGCAGCCCAGGGGTTGTGAGCGAGCAGTACTTC
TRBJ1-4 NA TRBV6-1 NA CASSVNRAKEKLFF TGTGCCAGCAGTGTAAACAGGGCGAAAGAAAAACTGTTTTTT
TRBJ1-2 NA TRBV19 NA CASSVRSSSGYTF TGTGCCAGTAGTGTGAGATCGAGTAGCGGCTACACCTTC
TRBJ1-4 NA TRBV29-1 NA CSGRTGSTNEKLFF TGCAGCGGTAGAACAGGGTCAACTAATGAAAAACTGTTTTTT
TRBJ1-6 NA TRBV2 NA CASSEGVGGPDNSPLHF TGTGCCAGCAGTGAAGGGGTTGGGGGACCAGATAATTCACCCCTCCACTTT
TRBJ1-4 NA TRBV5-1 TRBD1 CASSSSTGGEKLFF TGCGCCAGCAGCTCTTCGACAGGGGGGGAAAAACTGTTTTTT
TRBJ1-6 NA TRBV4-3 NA CASSQGVGPVGPLHF TGCGCCAGCAGCCAAGGGGTGGGGCCCGTGGGGCCCCTCCACTTT
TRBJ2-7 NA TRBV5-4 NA CASSLSGYLLSYEQYF TGTGCCAGCAGCCTTTCAGGCTACCTCCTCTCCTACGAGCAGTACTTC
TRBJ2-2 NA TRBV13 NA CASSFDRTGELFF TGTGCCAGCAGCTTCGACAGGACCGGGGAGCTGTTTTTT
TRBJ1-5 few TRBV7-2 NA CASSLASPNQPQHF TGTGCCAGCAGCTTGGCATCGCCCAATCAGCCCCAGCATTTT
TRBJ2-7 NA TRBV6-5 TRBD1 CASSPSGTASYEQYF TGTGCCAGCAGTCCCTCCGGGACAGCCTCCTACGAGCAGTACTTC
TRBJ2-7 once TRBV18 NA CASFTGPGYEQYF TGTGCCAGCTTCACAGGGCCGGGTTACGAGCAGTACTTC
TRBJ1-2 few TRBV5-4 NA CASSLSQGLLNYGYTF TGTGCCAGCAGCTTATCGCAGGGTCTACTTAACTATGGCTACACCTTC
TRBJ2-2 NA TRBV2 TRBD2 CASSEAVAGAGELFF TGTGCCAGCAGTGAAGCGGTAGCGGGGGCCGGGGAGCTGTTTTTT
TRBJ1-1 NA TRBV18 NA CASSPQTDSGAFF TGTGCCAGCTCACCACAGACTGACTCTGGAGCTTTCTTT
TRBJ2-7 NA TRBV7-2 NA CASSLERGEQYF TGTGCCAGCAGCTTAGAACGGGGGGAGCAGTACTTC
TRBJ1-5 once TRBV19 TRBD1 CASSIDRARAQHF TGTGCCAGTAGTATTGACAGGGCGAGAGCCCAGCATTTT
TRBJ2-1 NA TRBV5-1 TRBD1 CASSTGTEHSYNEQFF TGCGCCAGCAGCACAGGGACAGAGCATTCGTACAATGAGCAGTTCTTC
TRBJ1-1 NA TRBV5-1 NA CASSSLGGNTEAFF TGCGCCAGCAGCTCCTTGGGGGGGAACACTGAAGCTTTCTTT
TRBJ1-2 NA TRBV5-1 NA CASRRDIHGYTF TGCGCCAGCAGACGGGACATACACGGCTACACCTTC
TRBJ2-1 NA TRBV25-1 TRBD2 CASSKAGGPYNEQFF TGTGCCAGCAGTAAAGCGGGAGGGCCCTACAATGAGCAGTTCTTC
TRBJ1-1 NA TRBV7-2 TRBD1 CASSSTGGSTEAFF TGTGCCAGCAGCTCAACAGGGGGGAGCACTGAAGCTTTCTTT
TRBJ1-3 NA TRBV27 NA CASSLRGGSGNTIYF TGTGCCAGCAGTTTAAGGGGGGGGTCTGGAAACACCATATATTTT
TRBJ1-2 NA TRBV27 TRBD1 CASSPTTGNYGYTF TGTGCCAGCAGCCCAACGACAGGGAACTATGGCTACACCTTC
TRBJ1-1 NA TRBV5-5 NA CASSPGIGDLEAFF TGTGCCAGCAGCCCGGGGATAGGGGACCTTGAAGCTTTCTTT
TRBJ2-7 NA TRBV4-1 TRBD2 CASSIGLATSYEQYF TGCGCCAGCAGCATCGGACTAGCGACTTCCTACGAGCAGTACTTC
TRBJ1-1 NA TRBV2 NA CASTFDGTEAFF TGTGCCAGCACCTTTGATGGCACTGAAGCTTTCTTT
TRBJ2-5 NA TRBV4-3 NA CASSQNPGGGGFAETQYF TGCGCCAGCAGCCAAAATCCTGGAGGAGGCGGCTTCGCGGAGACCCAGTACTTC
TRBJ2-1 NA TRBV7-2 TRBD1 CASSETGEQFF TGTGCCAGCAGCGAGACAGGGGAGCAGTTCTTC
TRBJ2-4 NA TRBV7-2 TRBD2 CASSLEKLRGGQNIQYF TGTGCCAGCAGCTTAGAAAAATTGCGGGGAGGGCAAAACATTCAGTACTTC
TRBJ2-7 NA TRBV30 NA CAWSITGEQYF TGTGCCTGGAGTATTACAGGCGAGCAGTACTTC
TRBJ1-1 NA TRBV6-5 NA CASGGHLNTEAFF TGTGCCAGCGGCGGACACCTTAACACTGAAGCTTTCTTT
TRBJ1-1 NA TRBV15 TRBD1 CATSRTGGYTEAFF TGTGCCACCAGCAGGACAGGGGGCTACACTGAAGCTTTCTTT
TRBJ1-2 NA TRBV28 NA CASHDRRRGGYTF TGTGCCAGCCACGACAGGCGGAGAGGCGGCTACACCTTC
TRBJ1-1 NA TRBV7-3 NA CASSLGPMGNTEAFF TGTGCCAGCAGCTTAGGGCCCATGGGAAACACTGAAGCTTTCTTT
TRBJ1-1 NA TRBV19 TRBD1 CASSNPPRQGMSEAFF TGTGCCAGTAGTAATCCTCCCCGACAGGGGATGTCGGAAGCTTTCTTT